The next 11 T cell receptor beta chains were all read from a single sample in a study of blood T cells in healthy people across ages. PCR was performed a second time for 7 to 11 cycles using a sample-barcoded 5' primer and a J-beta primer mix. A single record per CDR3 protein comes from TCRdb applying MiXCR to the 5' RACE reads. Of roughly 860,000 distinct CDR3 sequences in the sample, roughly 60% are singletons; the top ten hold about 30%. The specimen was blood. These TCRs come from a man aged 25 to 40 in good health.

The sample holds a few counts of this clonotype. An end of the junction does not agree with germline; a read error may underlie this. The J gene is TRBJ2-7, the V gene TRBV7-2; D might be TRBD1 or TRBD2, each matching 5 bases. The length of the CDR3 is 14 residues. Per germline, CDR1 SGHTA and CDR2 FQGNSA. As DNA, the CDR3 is TGTGCCAGCAGTTTAGGGGACGGAACCTACGAGCAGTACTTC. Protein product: CASSLGDGTYEQYF.

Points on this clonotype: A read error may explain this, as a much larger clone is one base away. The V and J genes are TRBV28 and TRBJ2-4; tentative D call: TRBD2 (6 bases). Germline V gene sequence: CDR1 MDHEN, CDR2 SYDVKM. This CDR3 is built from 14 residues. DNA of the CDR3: TGTACCAGCAGTTTGGGGGGTCTTTCGGGGGAGCAGTACTTC. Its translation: CTSSLGGLSGEQYF.

The DNA of the CDR3 is TGTGCCAGCAGTTTACCCCTGGGGGAGCAGTTCTTC. Amino acid sequence: CASSLPLGEQFF. This rearrangement joins TRBV27 to TRBJ2-1; D gene uncertain. The V end lost 2 bases, the J end lost 10 bases, and 9 bases lay between the germline ends. Germline-derived CDR1 and CDR2 are MNHEY and SMNVEV (reference sequence). The CDR3 is 12 amino acids.

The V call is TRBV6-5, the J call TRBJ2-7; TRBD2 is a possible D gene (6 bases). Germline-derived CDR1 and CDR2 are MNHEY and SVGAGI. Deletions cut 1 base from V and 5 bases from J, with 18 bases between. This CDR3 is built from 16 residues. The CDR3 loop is CASSYLWTGRFDEQYF. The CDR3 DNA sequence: TGTGCCAGCAGTTACTTGTGGACCGGGAGATTCGACGAGCAGTACTTC.

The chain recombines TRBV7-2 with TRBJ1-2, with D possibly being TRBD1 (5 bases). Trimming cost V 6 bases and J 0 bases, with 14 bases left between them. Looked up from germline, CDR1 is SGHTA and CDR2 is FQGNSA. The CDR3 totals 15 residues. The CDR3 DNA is TGTGCCAGCAGTCCAGGGCGCCAACCTAACTATGGCTACACCTTC. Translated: CASSPGRQPNYGYTF.

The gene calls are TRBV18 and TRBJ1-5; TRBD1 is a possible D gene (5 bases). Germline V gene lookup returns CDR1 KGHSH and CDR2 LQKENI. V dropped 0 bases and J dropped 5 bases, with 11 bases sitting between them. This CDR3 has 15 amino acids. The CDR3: CASSPPNRGDQPQHF. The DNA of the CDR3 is TGTGCCAGCTCACCACCGAACCGGGGCGATCAGCCCCAGCATTTT.

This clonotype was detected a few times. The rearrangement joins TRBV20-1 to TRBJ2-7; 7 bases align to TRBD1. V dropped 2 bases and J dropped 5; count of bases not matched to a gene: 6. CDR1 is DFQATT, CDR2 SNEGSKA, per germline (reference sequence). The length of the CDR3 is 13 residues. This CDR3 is CSARLDRDHEQYF. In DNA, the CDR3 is TGCAGTGCTAGACTCGACAGGGACCACGAGCAGTACTTC.

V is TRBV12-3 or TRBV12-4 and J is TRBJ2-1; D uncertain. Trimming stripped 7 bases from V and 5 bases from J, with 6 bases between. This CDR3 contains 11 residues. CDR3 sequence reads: CASTRDNEQFF. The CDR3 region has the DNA TGTGCCAGCACCCGGGACAATGAGCAGTTCTTC.

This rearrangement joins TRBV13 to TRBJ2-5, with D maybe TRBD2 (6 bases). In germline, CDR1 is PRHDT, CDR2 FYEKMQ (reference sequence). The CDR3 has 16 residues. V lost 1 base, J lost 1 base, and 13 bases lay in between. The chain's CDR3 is CASSLERTSRQETQYF. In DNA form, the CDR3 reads TGTGCCAGCAGCTTAGAGCGCACTAGCCGCCAAGAGACCCAGTACTTC. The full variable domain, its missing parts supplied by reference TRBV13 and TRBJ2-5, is AAGVIQSPRHLIKEKRETATLKCYPIPRHDTVYWYQQGPGQDPQFLISFYEKMQSDKGSIPDRFSAQQFSDYHSELNMSSLELGDSALYFCASSLERTSRQETQYFGPGTRLLVL.

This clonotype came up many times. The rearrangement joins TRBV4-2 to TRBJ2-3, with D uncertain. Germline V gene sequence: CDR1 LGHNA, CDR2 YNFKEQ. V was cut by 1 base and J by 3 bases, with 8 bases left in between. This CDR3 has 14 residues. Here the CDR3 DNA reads TGTGCCAGCAGCCAAGTCAGTAGGACAGATACGCAGTATTTT. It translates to CASSQVSRTDTQYF.

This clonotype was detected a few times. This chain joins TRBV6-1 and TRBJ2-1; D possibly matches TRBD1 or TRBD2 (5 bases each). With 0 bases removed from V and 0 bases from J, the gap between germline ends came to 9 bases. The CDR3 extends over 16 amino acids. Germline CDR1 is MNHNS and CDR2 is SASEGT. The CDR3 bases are TGTGCCAGCAGTGAAGCGGGGGTTATCTCCTACAATGAGCAGTTCTTC. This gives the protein CASSEAGVISYNEQFF.